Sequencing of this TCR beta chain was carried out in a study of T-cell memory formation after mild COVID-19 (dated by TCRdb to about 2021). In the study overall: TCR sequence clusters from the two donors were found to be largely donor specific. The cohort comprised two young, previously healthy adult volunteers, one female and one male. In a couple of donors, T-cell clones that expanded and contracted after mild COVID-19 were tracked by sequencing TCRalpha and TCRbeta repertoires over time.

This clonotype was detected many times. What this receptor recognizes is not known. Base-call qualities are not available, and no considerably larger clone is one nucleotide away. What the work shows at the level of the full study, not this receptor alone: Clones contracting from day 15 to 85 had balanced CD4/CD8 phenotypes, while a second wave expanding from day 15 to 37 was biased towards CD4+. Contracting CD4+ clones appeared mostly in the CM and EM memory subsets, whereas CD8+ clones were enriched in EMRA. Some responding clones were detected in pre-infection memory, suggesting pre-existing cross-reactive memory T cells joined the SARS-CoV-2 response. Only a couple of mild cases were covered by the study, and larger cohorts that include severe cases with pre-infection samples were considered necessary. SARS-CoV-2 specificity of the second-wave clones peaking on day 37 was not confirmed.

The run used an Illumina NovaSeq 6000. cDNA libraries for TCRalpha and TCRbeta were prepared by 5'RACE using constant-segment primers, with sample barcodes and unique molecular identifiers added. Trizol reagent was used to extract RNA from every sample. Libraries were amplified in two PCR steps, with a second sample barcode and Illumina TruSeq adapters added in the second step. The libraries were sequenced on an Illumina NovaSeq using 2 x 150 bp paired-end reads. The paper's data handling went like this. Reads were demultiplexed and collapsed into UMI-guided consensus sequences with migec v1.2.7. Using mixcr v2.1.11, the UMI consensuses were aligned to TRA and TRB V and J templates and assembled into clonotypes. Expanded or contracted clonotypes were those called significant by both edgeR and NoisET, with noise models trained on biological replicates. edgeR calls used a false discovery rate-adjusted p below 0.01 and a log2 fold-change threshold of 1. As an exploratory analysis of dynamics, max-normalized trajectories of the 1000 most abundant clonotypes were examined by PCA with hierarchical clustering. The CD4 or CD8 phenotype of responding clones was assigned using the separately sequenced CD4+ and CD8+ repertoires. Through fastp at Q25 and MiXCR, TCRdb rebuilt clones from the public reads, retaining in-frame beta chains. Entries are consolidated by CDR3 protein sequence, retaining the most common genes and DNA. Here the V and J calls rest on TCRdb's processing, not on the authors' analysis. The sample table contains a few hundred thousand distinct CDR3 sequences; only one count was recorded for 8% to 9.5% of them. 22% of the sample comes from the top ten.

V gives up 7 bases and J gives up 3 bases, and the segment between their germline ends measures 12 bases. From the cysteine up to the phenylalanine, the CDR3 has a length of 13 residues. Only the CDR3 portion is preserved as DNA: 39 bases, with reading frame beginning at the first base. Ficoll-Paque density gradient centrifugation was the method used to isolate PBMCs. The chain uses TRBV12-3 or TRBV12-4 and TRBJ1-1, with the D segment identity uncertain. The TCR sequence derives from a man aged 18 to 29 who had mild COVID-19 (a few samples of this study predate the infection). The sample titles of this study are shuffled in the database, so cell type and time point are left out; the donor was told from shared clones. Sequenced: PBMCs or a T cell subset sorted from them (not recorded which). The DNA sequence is TGTGCCAGCACTCGCTCCTGGGACACTGAAGCTTTCTTT. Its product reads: CASTRSWDTEAFF.